These 13 T cell receptor beta chains were all obtained from the same sample, sequenced in a study of identical twins' blood T cells. TCRdb called the 5' RACE reads again in MiXCR, with one record for every CDR3 protein. The table records 350,000 to 400,000 distinct CDR3 sequences, 25% to 35% of them present only once. Specimen: PBMCs. These TCRs come from a woman between 18 and 55 years old in good health.

The V and J genes are TRBV9 and TRBJ2-1; D possibly corresponds to TRBD2 (5 bases). CDR1 and CDR2 from the germline V gene are SGDLS and YYNGEE. The CDR3 is 15 residues long. V was cut by 3 bases and J by 0 bases, with 10 bases left in between. The CDR3 spells CASSAELVSYNEQFF. The CDR3 coding sequence is TGTGCCAGCAGCGCAGAACTAGTCTCCTACAATGAGCAGTTCTTC. The full variable domain, completed using reference TRBV9 and TRBJ2-1, is DSGVTQTPKHLITATGQRVTLRCSPRSGDLSVYWYQQSLDQGLQFLIQYYNGEERAKGNILERFSAQQFPDLHSELNLSSLELGDSALYFCASSAELVSYNEQFFGPGTRLTVL.

The gene calls are TRBV3-1 and TRBJ1-1, with D unresolved. This CDR3 has 13 residues. Trimming removed 8 bases at V and 4 bases at J, with 14 bases between. CDR1 and CDR2 from the germline V gene are LGHDT and YNNKEL (reference sequence). CDR3 residues: CASRRRSSTEAFF. The CDR3 nucleotides are TGTGCCAGCCGCCGTCGGTCCAGCACTGAAGCTTTCTTT.

Comments on this clonotype: A read error may be the cause here, since a much bigger clone is one base away. The chain recombines TRBV27 with TRBJ1-6; D is possibly TRBD1 (5 bases). The CDR3 sequence is 15 residues long. Germline CDR1 and CDR2: MNHEY and SMNVEV (reference sequence). The CDR3 region is CTSSPVVGDNSPLHF. CDR3 bases: TGTACCAGCAGTCCCGTGGTGGGGGATAATTCACCCCTCCACTTT.

This clonotype was found a few times. The chain uses TRBV9 and TRBJ1-6; no reliable D call. Germline CDR1 SGDLS, CDR2 YYNGEE. CDR3 length: 17 residues. With 4 bases removed from V and 0 bases from J, the gap between germline ends came to 14 bases. The CDR3 DNA follows: TGTGCCAGCAGCAAGCGGACCGAGAGCTCCTATAATTCACCCCTCCACTTT. Its protein is CASSKRTESSYNSPLHF. Using reference TRBV9 and TRBJ1-6 for the parts outside the CDR3, the full variable domain is DSGVTQTPKHLITATGQRVTLRCSPRSGDLSVYWYQQSLDQGLQFLIQYYNGEERAKGNILERFSAQQFPDLHSELNLSSLELGDSALYFCASSKRTESSYNSPLHFGNGTRLTVT.

This rearrangement joins TRBV7-9 to TRBJ1-4; D not resolved. Trimming removed 5 bases at V and 5 bases at J, with 18 bases between. Germline-derived CDR1 and CDR2 are SEHNR and FQNEAQ (reference sequence). The CDR3 is 16 residues long. As DNA, the CDR3 is TGTGCCAGCAGCCCCGCCGCGTCCGTGGGCAATGAAAAACTGTTTTTT. Protein product: CASSPAASVGNEKLFF.

This clonotype has a handful of counts. J is TRBJ2-2 and V is TRBV6-5, with D possibly being TRBD1 (5 bases). V was trimmed by 9 bases and J by 2 bases, leaving 22 bases between them. This CDR3 region has 17 residues. CDR1 and CDR2 from the germline V gene are MNHEY and SVGAGI. CDR3 loop: CARTQDSNPGNTGELFF. CDR3 coding DNA: TGTGCCAGGACACAGGATTCCAACCCCGGAAACACCGGGGAGCTGTTTTTT.

A few counts support this clonotype. The chain carries TRBV7-2 and TRBJ2-2; D ambiguous. This CDR3 is built from 14 residues. V was clipped by 3 bases and J by 5 bases, with 10 bases between them. Germline V CDR1 and CDR2: SGHTA, FQGNSA. CDR3 bases: TGTGCCAGCAGCTTTAAGGTTGTAACCGGGGAGCTGTTTTTT. Residues: CASSFKVVTGELFF.

This clonotype was recorded many times. This chain joins TRBV5-1 and TRBJ2-1; a weak D match, TRBD2 (6 bases). The V end lost 0 bases, the J end lost 4 bases, and 11 bases lay between the germline ends. Looked up from germline, CDR1 is SGHRS and CDR2 is YFSETQ. The CDR3 is made up of 15 amino acids. CDR3 residues: CASSLEGRNYNEQFF. In DNA, the CDR3 is TGCGCCAGCAGCTTGGAGGGGAGGAATTACAATGAGCAGTTCTTC.

The chain uses TRBV12-3 or TRBV12-4 and TRBJ1-3, with D tentatively TRBD1 (5 bases). Trimming took off 6 bases at V and 0 bases at J, with 9 bases between the two ends. The CDR3 loop spans 14 amino acids. The CDR3: CASSDSGSGNTIYF. The CDR3 nucleotides are TGTGCCAGCAGCGACAGCGGCTCTGGAAACACCATATATTTT.

The rearrangement links TRBV19 to TRBJ1-5; D ambiguous. With 6 bases removed from V and 7 bases from J, the gap between germline ends came to 13 bases. There are 13 residues in the CDR3. Per germline, CDR1 LNHDA and CDR2 SQIVND (reference sequence). The CDR3 DNA reads TGTGCCAGTAGCCTATCGAAGGGCCAGCCCCAGCATTTT. Its translation: CASSLSKGQPQHF.

This chain links TRBV7-2 with TRBJ1-5, with D unclear. This CDR3 spans 16 amino acids. From germline, CDR1 is SGHTA and CDR2 FQGNSA. Trimming took off 5 bases at V and 2 bases at J, with 16 bases between the two ends. The CDR3 DNA reads as TGTGCCAGCAGCCTAGGAGGGTCGGGTCGCAATCAGCCCCAGCATTTT. Translated, it gives CASSLGGSGRNQPQHF.

With respect to this clonotype: A much larger clonotype is one base distant, so this may be a read error. The chain combines TRBV28 with TRBJ1-5, with a possible D match to TRBD1 (6 bases). This CDR3 spans 16 amino acids. The V gene's germline CDR1 is MDHEN and CDR2 SYDVKM. CDR3 protein: CASSFRGQGSDQPQHF. CDR3 sequence (DNA): TGTGCCAGCAGTTTCCGGGGGCAGGGTAGCGATCAGCCCCAGCATTTT.

This clonotype was seen a few times. This sequence joins TRBV5-6 and TRBJ2-1; TRBD1 agrees at 8 bases. Germline-derived CDR1 and CDR2 are SGHDT and YYEEEE. CDR3 length equals 13 residues. Trimming removed 1 base from V and 6 bases from J; junction bases left unmatched: 0. This chain's CDR3 is CASSLTGGNEQFF. In DNA form, the CDR3 reads TGTGCCAGCAGCTTGACAGGGGGCAATGAGCAGTTCTTC.